A selection of T cell receptor beta chains follows, all from one sample in a study of blood T cell repertoires in COVID-19. Clones were sequenced by immunoSEQ multiplex PCR, and TCRdb holds only the in-frame ones, with some missing. The profile covers about 150,000 clones, with less than 90% appearing a single time and approximately 40% taken by the ten largest. Sequencing input: peripheral blood. These receptors were collected from a human donor in a cohort sampled during active COVID-19. Both conserved end residues are part of each CDR3. The D gene is left open where the match is weak. Rows give clone size only sometimes, using once, few, many, or a class for an expanded clone.

.,TRBJ1-2,TRBV30,.,TGTGCCTGGAGTCCCCTTTATGGCTACACCTTC,CAWSPLYGYTF
.,TRBJ2-7,TRBV5-1,.,TGCGCCAGCAGCCCGCCTGACAGACACGCTTACGAGCAGTACTTC,CASSPPDRHAYEQYF
.,TRBJ1-3,TRBV28,.,TGTGCCAGCCTTGACCCAGGGTCCCCTGGAAACACCATATATTTT,CASLDPGSPGNTIYF
.,TRBJ2-7,TRBV7-4,.,TGTGCCAGCAGCTTATATACTAGTAGTAGGTACGAGCAGTACTTC,CASSLYTSSRYEQYF
once,TRBJ1-1,TRBV7-8,.,TGTGCCAGCAGCTTAGTAAGCAGGATGAACACTGAAGCTTTCTTT,CASSLVSRMNTEAFF
once,TRBJ2-1,TRBV28,TRBD2,TGTGCCAGCAGTTTAGCGGGGGGGCCTCACAATGAGCAGTTCTTC,CASSLAGGPHNEQFF
.,TRBJ2-7,TRBV15,TRBD1,TGTGCCACCAGCAGACCGGACAGGCGCTACGAGCAGTACTTC,CATSRPDRRYEQYF
.,TRBJ2-7,TRBV4-3,.,TGCGCCAGCAGCCAAGGTGTAAGGGGGGGTGAGCAGTACTTC,CASSQGVRGGEQYF
.,TRBJ1-1,TRBV18,.,TGTGCCAGCTCACCGCCTAACAGGGACACTGAAGCTTTCTTT,CASSPPNRDTEAFF
.,TRBJ1-2,TRBV28,.,TGTGCCAGCAGTTTTCAGGGGATAGGAGGCTACACCTTC,CASSFQGIGGYTF
once,TRBJ2-5,TRBV4-3,.,TGCGCCAGCAGCCAAGAAATGCGGGAGACCCAGTACTTC,CASSQEMRETQYF
.,TRBJ2-7,TRBV5-4,TRBD2,TGTGCCAGCAGCTGGCGGGGGGGCGAGCAGTACTTC,CASSWRGGEQYF
few,TRBJ1-2,TRBV7-2,.,TGTGCCAGCAGCCCTTGGGAGTCTTCGGGTGGCTACACCTTC,CASSPWESSGGYTF
.,TRBJ2-2,TRBV7-2,TRBD2,TGTGCCAGCAGCTTAACTAGCGGGGGGATCGGGGAGCTGTTTTTT,CASSLTSGGIGELFF
.,TRBJ1-4,TRBV7-2,TRBD1,TGTGCCAGCAGCGCGGACAGGGTTGAAAAACTGTTTTTT,CASSADRVEKLFF
.,TRBJ2-5,TRBV5-4,TRBD1,TGTGCCAGCAGCTCGGGACAGGGGGCGCGGGAGACCCAGTACTTC,CASSSGQGARETQYF
.,TRBJ1-1,TRBV7-6,.,TGTGCCAGCAGCCTTAGCAGGGCGAACACTGAAGCTTTCTTT,CASSLSRANTEAFF
few,TRBJ1-4,TRBV19,TRBD1,TGTGCCAGTAGTAGGAGGACAGGGGGCTATCCGGCTAATGAAAAACTGTTTTTT,CASSRRTGGYPANEKLFF
few,TRBJ2-7,TRBV30,.,TGTGCCTGGAGTTACCTAGCGACCTACGAGCAGTACTTC,CAWSYLATYEQYF
.,TRBJ2-1,TRBV4-1,.,TGCGCCAGCAGCCCGCTTACCAATTCGGCGGAGAATGAGCAGTTCTTC,CASSPLTNSAENEQFF
.,TRBJ1-4,TRBV4-3,TRBD1,TGCGCCAGCAGCCAAGAGCACGGGACAGGTCGTGAAAAACTGTTTTTT,CASSQEHGTGREKLFF
.,TRBJ1-1,TRBV5-1,.,TGCGCCAGCAGCCCCGGACAACCGATGGGGAACACTGAAGCTTTCTTT,CASSPGQPMGNTEAFF
.,TRBJ2-7,TRBV15,.,TGTGCCACCAGCAGCGGAAGAGGTTCCTACGAGCAGTACTTC,CATSSGRGSYEQYF
.,TRBJ1-2,TRBV5-1,TRBD1,TGCGCCAGCAGCTTGTTCGGGACAGAAATTAACTATGGCTACACCTTC,CASSLFGTEINYGYTF
.,TRBJ1-1,TRBV12-3/TRBV12-4,.,TGTGCCAGCAGTTTTCCCAGCACTGAAGCTTTCTTT,CASSFPSTEAFF
.,TRBJ2-7,TRBV5-1,.,TGCGCCAGCAGGGCAGGGCCTACCTACGAGCAGTACTTC,CASRAGPTYEQYF
.,TRBJ2-3,TRBV7-9,.,TGTGCCAGCAGCTCCGGGAGCACAGATACGCAGTATTTT,CASSSGSTDTQYF
once,TRBJ1-2,TRBV3-1/TRBV3-2,.,TGTGCCAGCAGCCACTACTATGGCTACACCTTC,CASSHYYGYTF
.,TRBJ2-3,TRBV4-1,.,TGCGCCAGCAGCCAAGAGTCGGTATTTAAAGATACGCAGTATTTT,CASSQESVFKDTQYF
once,TRBJ2-3,TRBV5-1,.,TGCGCCAGCAGCTTGTCGGCGGGGGCGATTGGGGATACGCAGTATTTT,CASSLSAGAIGDTQYF
.,TRBJ2-7,TRBV10-2,TRBD1,TGCGCCAGCTTCGACCGGGACAGGGGAGAGTACGAGCAGTACTTC,CASFDRDRGEYEQYF
.,TRBJ2-7,TRBV29-1,TRBD2,TGCAGCGTTGTTTTTAGGGAGGGCGAGCAGTACTTC,CSVVFREGEQYF
once,TRBJ1-1,TRBV6-6,TRBD1,TGTGCCGGAAAACAGGGGCGAGGTACTGAAGCTTTCTTT,CAGKQGRGTEAFF
.,TRBJ1-4,TRBV28,TRBD1,TGTGCCAGCAGTTCGGACAGGGGGCCTAATGAAAAACTGTTTTTT,CASSSDRGPNEKLFF
.,TRBJ1-4,TRBV7-9,TRBD1,TGTGCCAGCAGCTTTCAATCCGGACAGGGAGAACGGGAAAAACTGTTTTTT,CASSFQSGQGEREKLFF
.,TRBJ2-5,TRBV28,.,TGTGCCAGCAGTTCTAGCAGGTGGGAGACCCAGTACTTC,CASSSSRWETQYF
.,TRBJ2-5,TRBV7-2,.,TGTGCCAGCAGCTTAGGTAGATTGGGGCCTCGGGAGACCCAGTACTTC,CASSLGRLGPRETQYF